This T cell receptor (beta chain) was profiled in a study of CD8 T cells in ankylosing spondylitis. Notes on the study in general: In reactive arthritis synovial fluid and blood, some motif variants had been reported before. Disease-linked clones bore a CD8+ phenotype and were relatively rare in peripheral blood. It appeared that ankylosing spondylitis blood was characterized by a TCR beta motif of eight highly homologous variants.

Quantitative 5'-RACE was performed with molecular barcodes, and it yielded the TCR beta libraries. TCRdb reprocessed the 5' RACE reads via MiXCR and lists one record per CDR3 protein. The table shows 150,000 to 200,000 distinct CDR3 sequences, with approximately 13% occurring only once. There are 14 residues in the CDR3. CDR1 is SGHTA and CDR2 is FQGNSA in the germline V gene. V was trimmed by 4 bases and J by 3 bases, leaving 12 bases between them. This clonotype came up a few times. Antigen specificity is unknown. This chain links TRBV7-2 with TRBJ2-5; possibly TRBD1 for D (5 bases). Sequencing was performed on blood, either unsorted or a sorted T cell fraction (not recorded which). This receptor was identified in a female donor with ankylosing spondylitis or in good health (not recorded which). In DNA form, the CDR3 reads TGTGCCAGCAGCTCGGGTAGGGGTGAAGAGACCCAGTACTTC. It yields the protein CASSSGRGEETQYF.